These 11 T cell receptor beta chains came from one sample sequenced in a study of blood T cell repertoires in COVID-19. Assay: immunoSEQ multiplex PCR; the TCRdb copy retains only in-frame clones and omits some. There are almost 200,000 clones in the sample; roughly nine tenths occur only once, and 0.7% to 0.95% lies in the top ten. Sample: peripheral blood. The receptors were gathered from a woman aged 70 to 79 with acute or convalescent COVID-19.

This chain joins TRBV6-5 and TRBJ2-5; possible D gene TRBD2, 7 bases. Germline values: CDR1 MNHEY, CDR2 SVGAGI. Trimming pared 7 bases from V and 0 bases from J, leaving 15 bases between. The CDR3 contains 15 residues. Written as DNA, the CDR3 is TGTGCCAGCACGAGGGGGGGATCGTACCAAGAGACCCAGTACTTC. This encodes CASTRGGSYQETQYF.

The chain joins TRBV7-9 to TRBJ2-7; 9 bases match TRBD1. The length of the CDR3 is 16 residues. The junction had 8 bases not matched to a gene; V was cut back by 3 bases and J by 2 bases. Germline CDR1 reads SEHNR; CDR2 reads FQNEAQ (reference sequence). CDR3: CASSFSSGQGPYEQYF. Written as DNA, the CDR3 is TGTGCCAGCAGCTTCAGCTCGGGACAGGGTCCCTACGAGCAGTACTTC.

The chain uses TRBV7-6 and TRBJ2-7; 8 nucleotides align to TRBD2. In germline, CDR1 is SGHVS, CDR2 FNYEAQ. CDR3 length: 16 residues. The J segment lost 2 bases and the V segment lost 1 base, leaving 7 bases of the junction unmatched. CDR3 sequence: CASSLGVGGGAYEQYF. The CDR3 bases are TGTGCCAGCAGCTTAGGGGTCGGGGGGGGCGCCTACGAGCAGTACTTC.

This rearrangement joins TRBV6-1 to TRBJ1-3; TRBD1 is a possible D gene (6 bases). The CDR3 loop spans 16 amino acids. Germline V gives CDR1 MNHNS, CDR2 SASEGT. Trimming shortened V by 6 bases and J by 3 bases, and 18 bases separated the two germline ends. CDR3 nucleotide sequence: TGTGCCAGCAGCGAACAGGGATCATCGAGTGGAAACACCATATATTTT. Translating gives CASSEQGSSSGNTIYF.

The V and J genes are TRBV5-1 and TRBJ1-5; D might be TRBD1 (5 bases). The CDR3 loop spans 15 amino acids. Per the germline V gene, CDR1 is SGHRS and CDR2 is YFSETQ. V was trimmed by 4 bases and J by 1 base, leaving 12 bases between them. CDR3 bases: TGCGCCAGCAGCCCGAGCCCAGGGAGCAATCAGCCCCAGCATTTT. Its translation: CASSPSPGSNQPQHF. Variable domain in full (rest from reference TRBV5-1 and TRBJ1-5): KAGVTQTPRYLIKTRGQQVTLSCSPISGHRSVSWYQQTPGQGLQFLFEYFSETQRNKGNFPGRFSGRQFSNSRSEMNVSTLELGDSALYLCASSPSPGSNQPQHFGDGTRLSIL.

The chain recombines TRBV2 with TRBJ2-2; TRBD1 matches 8 bases. Germline V CDR1 and CDR2: SNHLY, FYNNEI. This CDR3 region has 14 residues. Trimming cost V 3 bases and J 6 bases; bases outside gene matches: 3. In DNA form, the CDR3 reads TGTGCCAGCAGTGAGCAGGGGGCGGCCGGGGAGCTGTTTTTT. Its protein product is CASSEQGAAGELFF.

The gene calls are TRBV5-1 and TRBJ2-5; 7 bases line up with TRBD2. This CDR3 has 14 amino acids. With 4 bases clipped from V and 2 bases from J, the junction kept 5 bases outside the gene matches. Germline-derived CDR1 and CDR2 are SGHRS and YFSETQ. DNA of the CDR3: TGCGCCAGCAGCCCTAACGGGGGGCAAGAGACCCAGTACTTC. It is translated as CASSPNGGQETQYF.

The chain uses TRBV5-5 and TRBJ1-4; TRBD1 matches 8 bases. Germline V gives CDR1 SGHKS, CDR2 YYEKEE (reference sequence). The CDR3 extends over 13 amino acids. Losses at the gene ends were 2 bases for V and 7 bases for J; bases not matched to a gene: 1. This CDR3 reads CASSFGQGEKLFF. DNA of the CDR3: TGTGCCAGCAGCTTTGGACAGGGTGAAAAACTGTTTTTT. Filled out from reference TRBV5-5 and TRBJ1-4, the complete variable domain reads DAGVTQSPTHLIKTRGQQVTLRCSPISGHKSVSWYQQVLGQGPQFIFQYYEKEERGRGNFPDRFSARQFPNYSSELNVNALLLGDSALYLCASSFGQGEKLFFGSGTQLSVL.

V and J are TRBV19 and TRBJ2-2; 7 nucleotides agree with TRBD1. Trimming at V came to 4 bases and at J to 7 bases, leaving 6 bases not matched to a gene. Germline V gives CDR1 LNHDA, CDR2 SQIVND (reference sequence). The CDR3 extends over 14 amino acids. The CDR3 sequence is CASSSRGSGGELFF. The CDR3 region has the DNA TGTGCCAGTAGTAGCAGGGGGTCGGGCGGGGAGCTGTTTTTT. Drawing the rest from reference TRBV19 and TRBJ2-2, the complete variable domain is DGGITQSPKYLFRKEGQNVTLSCEQNLNHDAMYWYRQDPGQGLRLIYYSQIVNDFQKGDIAEGYSVSREKKESFPLTVTSAQKNPTAFYLCASSSRGSGGELFFGEGSRLTVL.

The rearrangement joins TRBV7-9 to TRBJ2-3; TRBD2 aligns across 7 bases. Unmatched junction bases numbered 5, after V lost 5 bases and J lost 9 bases. Germline-derived CDR1 and CDR2 are SEHNR and FQNEAQ (reference sequence). The CDR3 spans 12 residues. CDR3 DNA: TGTGCCAGCAGCCGGGGGGAGGGGACGCAGTATTTT. As protein: CASSRGEGTQYF.

The chain is built from TRBV21-1 and TRBJ1-5; the table's D call, TRBD1, has no DNA check behind it. TRBV21-1 is tagged as a pseudogene. The CDR3 is 21 residues long. The CDR3 here is CASSKEVGMAHRDLGNQPQHF. Written as DNA, the CDR3 is TGTGCCAGCAGCAAAGAAGTCGGCATGGCCCACAGGGACCTCGGCAATCAGCCCCAGCATTTT.